A single count supports the clone carrying this TCR beta chain. The record originates from a study of blood T cell repertoires in COVID-19. Original data processing: Reference gene primer amplification yielded estimated nucleated cell counts. Libraries were prepared by immunoSEQ multiplex PCR; TCRdb keeps only in-frame clonotypes and omits some of them. That table gives V, J and clone size, and the DNA gave D and trimming. The sample holds some 200,000 clones, about 86% seen once. This sequence originates from a woman in her forties or fifties in a cohort exposed to, infected with or recovered from COVID-19 (not recorded which). What was sequenced was PBMCs or T cells enriched from blood (not recorded which).

The CDR3 sequence is CASSVFGGNTGELFF. DNA for the CDR3: TGTGCCAGCAGCGTCTTCGGGGGGAACACCGGGGAGCTGTTTTTT. The genes are TRBV9 and TRBJ2-2, with D possibly matching TRBD2 (6 bases). The CDR3 covers 15 residues. Germline loops: CDR1 SGDLS, CDR2 YYNGEE. Trimming cost V 2 bases and J 1 base, with 9 bases left between them.